This paragraph reports one T cell receptor (beta chain). This sample stems from a study of blood T cell repertoires in COVID-19. The CDR3 totals 15 residues. With V trimmed by 6 bases and J by 2 bases, 4 bases remained unmatched. Germline CDR1 is SGHTA and CDR2 is FQGNSA. Assay used: immunoSEQ multiplex PCR; TCRdb lists only in-frame clones, some missing. Of 260,000 or so clones listed, about four fifths are singletons. Researchers sorted participants into cohorts using their self-reported clinical history. No more than 2 weeks before study entry, exposed participants had met a case of COVID-19. This rearrangement joins TRBV7-2 to TRBJ1-4, with 9 bases lining up with TRBD1. What was sequenced was PBMCs or T cells enriched from blood (not recorded which). This TCR was sampled from a woman in her thirties or forties who had been exposed to COVID-19. The CDR3 is CASRQQGATNEKLFF. As DNA, the CDR3 is TGTGCCAGCAGGCAACAGGGGGCGACTAATGAAAAACTGTTTTTT.